Listed below are T cell receptor beta chains from one sample, sequenced in a study of CD8+CD57+ T cells in acquired aplastic anemia. Each CDR3 protein gets one entry after TCRdb re-called the reads with MiXCR. This table has approximately 180,000 distinct CDR3 sequences, under 50% appearing once. Sequenced material: sorted CD4+, CD8+, or CD8+CD57+ T cells (not recorded which) from PBMCs. These receptors came from a human donor with aplastic anemia. Both conserved end residues are part of each CDR3. D genes are given only for firm matches. Expanded clones are given a class, and other clones once, few, many or no size at all.

J: TRBJ2-3
V: TRBV9
D: .
size: .
DNA: TGTGCCAGCAGCCCCCGGCCTACAGATACGCAGTATTTT
CDR3: CASSPRPTDTQYF

J: TRBJ1-2
V: TRBV19
D: TRBD1
size: .
DNA: TGTGCCAGTAGAGTGGGACAGTTGCTAGGGGGCTACACCTTC
CDR3: CASRVGQLLGGYTF

J: TRBJ2-6
V: TRBV20-1
D: .
size: .
DNA: TGCAGTGCAAGAGACCTCTCTGGGGCCAACGTCCTGACTTTC
CDR3: CSARDLSGANVLTF

J: TRBJ2-1
V: TRBV12-3/TRBV12-4
D: TRBD2
size: few
DNA: TGTGCCAGCAGTGGGGGACTAGCGGGGGATGGGGAGCAGTTCTTC
CDR3: CASSGGLAGDGEQFF

J: TRBJ1-4
V: TRBV25-1
D: .
size: .
DNA: TGTGCCAGCAGTGAAAGCTTTGGGGCATGGACTAATGAAAAACTGTTTTTT
CDR3: CASSESFGAWTNEKLFF

J: TRBJ2-2
V: TRBV20-1
D: TRBD1
size: many
DNA: TGCAGTGCTAGAGGGGGGACAGGGGGCAACCGGGAGCTGTTTTTT
CDR3: CSARGGTGGNRELFF

J: TRBJ1-2
V: TRBV19
D: .
size: many
DNA: TGTGCCAGTAGTCAGAACAGGGCCTCCTATGGCTACACCTTC
CDR3: CASSQNRASYGYTF

J: TRBJ1-1
V: TRBV7-9
D: TRBD1
size: once
DNA: TGTGCCAGCAGCCGAACTACAGGGGACACTGAAGCTTTCTTT
CDR3: CASSRTTGDTEAFF

J: TRBJ2-5
V: TRBV27
D: .
size: few
DNA: TGTGCCAGCAGTTTACTGGGCTTCCAAGAGACCCAGTACTTC
CDR3: CASSLLGFQETQYF

J: TRBJ2-7
V: TRBV4-1
D: TRBD1
size: .
DNA: TGCGCCAGCAGCGGGACAGGAGTCGACGAGCAGTACTTC
CDR3: CASSGTGVDEQYF

J: TRBJ2-7
V: TRBV7-2
D: .
size: .
DNA: TGTGCCAGCAGCTTAGTACCAGCCGTGGAGCAGTACTTC
CDR3: CASSLVPAVEQYF

J: TRBJ1-4
V: TRBV9
D: .
size: many
DNA: TGTGCCAGCAGCGTATCTGGCAGTGTTCGGAATGAAAAACTGTTTTTT
CDR3: CASSVSGSVRNEKLFF

J: TRBJ2-1
V: TRBV7-6
D: .
size: .
DNA: TGTGCCAGCAGCTTGAGCCCGGCAGGGTCTGGCTACAATGAGCAGTTCTTC
CDR3: CASSLSPAGSGYNEQFF

J: TRBJ2-7
V: TRBV10-2
D: .
size: .
DNA: TGCGCCAGCAGGACCGGGACACCCGGGCTCTACGAGCAGTACTTC
CDR3: CASRTGTPGLYEQYF